This T cell receptor beta chain was recovered during a study of blood T cells in healthy people across ages. PCR was performed a second time for roughly 6 to 12 cycles using a sample-barcoded 5' primer and a J-beta primer mix. TCRdb itself ran the 5' RACE reads through MiXCR, one entry per CDR3 protein. The sample includes more than 800,000 distinct CDR3 sequences, around 28% seen only once; the top ten take about 18%. Donors gave around 10 milliliters of peripheral blood apiece. V trimming: 2 bases; J trimming: 0 bases; junction bases outside the gene matches: 9. Germline V gives CDR1 MNHEY, CDR2 SVGAGI. The CDR3 is made up of 17 amino acids.

The rearrangement joins TRBV6-5 to TRBJ1-2; 7 bases match TRBD1. Input material: blood. The receptor was derived from a woman over 75 in good health. The CDR3 protein is CASSYRDRVKANYGYTF. Here the CDR3 DNA reads TGTGCCAGCAGTTACAGGGACAGAGTAAAAGCTAACTATGGCTACACCTTC.